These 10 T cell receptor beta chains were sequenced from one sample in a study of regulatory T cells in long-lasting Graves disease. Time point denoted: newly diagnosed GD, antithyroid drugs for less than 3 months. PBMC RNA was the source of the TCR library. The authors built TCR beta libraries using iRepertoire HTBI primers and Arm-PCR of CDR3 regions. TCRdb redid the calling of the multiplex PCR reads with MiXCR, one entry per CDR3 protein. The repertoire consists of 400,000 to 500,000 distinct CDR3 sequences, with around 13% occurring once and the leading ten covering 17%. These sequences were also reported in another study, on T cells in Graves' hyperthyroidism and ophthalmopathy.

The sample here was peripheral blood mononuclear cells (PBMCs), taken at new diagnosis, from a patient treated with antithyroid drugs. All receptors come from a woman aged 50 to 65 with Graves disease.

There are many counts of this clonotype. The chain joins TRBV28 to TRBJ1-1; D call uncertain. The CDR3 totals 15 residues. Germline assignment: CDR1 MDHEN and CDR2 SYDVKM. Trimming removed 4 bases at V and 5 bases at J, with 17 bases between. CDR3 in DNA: TGTGCCAGCAGTTCTCAGCGATTTGGGGAAACTGAAGCTTTCTTT. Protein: CASSSQRFGETEAFF.

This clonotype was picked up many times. CDR3 nucleotides: TGTGCCAGCAGCCACAGACAGGGGGTGAACACCGGGGAGCTGTTTTTT. Residues: CASSHRQGVNTGELFF. This chain links TRBV7-2 with TRBJ2-2, with TRBD1 matching over 9 bases. This CDR3 contains 16 residues. The trim removed 5 bases at V and 1 base at J, leaving 5 bases unmatched. Germline V CDR1 and CDR2: SGHTA, FQGNSA.

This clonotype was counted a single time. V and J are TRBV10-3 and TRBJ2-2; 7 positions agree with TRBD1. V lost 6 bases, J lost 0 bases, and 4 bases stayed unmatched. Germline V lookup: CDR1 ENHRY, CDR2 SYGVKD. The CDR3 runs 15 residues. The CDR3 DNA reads TGTGCCATCAGAATAGGGACAGCGAACACCGGGGAGCTGTTTTTT. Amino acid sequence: CAIRIGTANTGELFF.

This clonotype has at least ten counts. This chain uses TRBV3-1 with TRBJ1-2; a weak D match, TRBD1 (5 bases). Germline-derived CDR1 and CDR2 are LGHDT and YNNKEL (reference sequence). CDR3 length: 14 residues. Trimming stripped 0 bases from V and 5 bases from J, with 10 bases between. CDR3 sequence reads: CASSQDGRVYGYTF. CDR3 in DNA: TGTGCCAGCAGCCAAGACGGCAGGGTGTATGGCTACACCTTC.

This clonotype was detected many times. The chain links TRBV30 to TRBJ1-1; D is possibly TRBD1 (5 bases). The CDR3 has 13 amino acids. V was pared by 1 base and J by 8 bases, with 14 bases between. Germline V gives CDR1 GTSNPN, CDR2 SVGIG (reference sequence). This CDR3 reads CAWSAEGRHEAFF. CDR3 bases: TGTGCCTGGAGTGCCGAGGGACGTCACGAAGCTTTCTTT.

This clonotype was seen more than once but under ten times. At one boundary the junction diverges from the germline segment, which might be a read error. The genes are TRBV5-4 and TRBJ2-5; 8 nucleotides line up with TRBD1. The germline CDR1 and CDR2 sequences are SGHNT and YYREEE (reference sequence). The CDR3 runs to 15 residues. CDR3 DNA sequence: TGTGCCAGCAGCGTCGGGACAGGAAAGCAATCCGGCTGGGGCTTC. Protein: CASSVGTGKQSGWGF. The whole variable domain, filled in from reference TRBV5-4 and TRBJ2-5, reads ETGVTQSPTHLIKTRGQQVTLRCSSQSGHNTVSWYQQALGQGPQFIFQYYREEENGRGNFPPRFSGLQFPNYSSELNVNALELDDSALYLCASSVGTGKQSGWGFGPGTRLLVL.

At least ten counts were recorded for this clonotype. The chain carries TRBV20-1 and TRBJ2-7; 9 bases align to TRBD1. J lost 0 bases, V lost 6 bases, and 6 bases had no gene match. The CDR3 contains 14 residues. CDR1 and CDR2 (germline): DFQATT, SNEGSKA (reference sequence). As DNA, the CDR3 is TGCAGTGCAGACGGGACAGGGAGCTCCTACGAGCAGTACTTC. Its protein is CSADGTGSSYEQYF.

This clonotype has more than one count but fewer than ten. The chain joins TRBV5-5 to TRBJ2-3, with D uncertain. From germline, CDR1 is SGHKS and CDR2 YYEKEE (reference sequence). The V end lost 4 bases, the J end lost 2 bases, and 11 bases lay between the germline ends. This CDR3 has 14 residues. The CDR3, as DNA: TGTGCCAGCAGCGAGGTCCCCCCCACAGATACGCAGTATTTT. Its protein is CASSEVPPTDTQYF.

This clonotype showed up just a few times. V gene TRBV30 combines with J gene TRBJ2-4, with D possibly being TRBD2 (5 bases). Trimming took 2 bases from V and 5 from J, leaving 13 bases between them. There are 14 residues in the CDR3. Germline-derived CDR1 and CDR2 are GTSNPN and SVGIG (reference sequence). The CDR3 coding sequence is TGTGCCTGGAGTTCGGGCGCGAGGGAAAACATTCAGTACTTC. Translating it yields CAWSSGARENIQYF.

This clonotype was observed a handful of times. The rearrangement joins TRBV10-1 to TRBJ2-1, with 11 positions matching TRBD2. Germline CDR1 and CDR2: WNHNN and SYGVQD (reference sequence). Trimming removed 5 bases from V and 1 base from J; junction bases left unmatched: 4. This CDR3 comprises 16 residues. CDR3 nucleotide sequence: TGCGCCAGCAGTAAAGCTAGCGGGAGGTCCTACAATGAGCAGTTCTTC. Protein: CASSKASGRSYNEQFF.